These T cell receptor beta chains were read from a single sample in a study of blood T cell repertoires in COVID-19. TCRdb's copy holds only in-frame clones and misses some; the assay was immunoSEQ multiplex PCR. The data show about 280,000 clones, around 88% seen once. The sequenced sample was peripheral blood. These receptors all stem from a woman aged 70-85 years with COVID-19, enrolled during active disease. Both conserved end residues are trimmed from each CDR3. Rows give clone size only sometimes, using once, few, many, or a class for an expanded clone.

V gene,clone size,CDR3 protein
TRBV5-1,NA,ASSSLTSGGAGTDTQY
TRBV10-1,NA,ASSEGQAYEQY
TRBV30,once,ARRGAGTDTQY
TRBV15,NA,ATSREDRVEDYGYT
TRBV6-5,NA,ASRDRENTEAF
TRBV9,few,ASSPGQGLSGNTIY
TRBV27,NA,ASSDGGGDTEAF
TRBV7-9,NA,ASSLNGQGSYGYT
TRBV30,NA,AWSAGRGRYEQY
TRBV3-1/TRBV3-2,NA,ASSRVLGARGNTDTQY
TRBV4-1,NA,ASSQQGLAGEQY
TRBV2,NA,AAGGNRQGLTGNTIY
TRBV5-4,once,ASSLANRGWTGELF